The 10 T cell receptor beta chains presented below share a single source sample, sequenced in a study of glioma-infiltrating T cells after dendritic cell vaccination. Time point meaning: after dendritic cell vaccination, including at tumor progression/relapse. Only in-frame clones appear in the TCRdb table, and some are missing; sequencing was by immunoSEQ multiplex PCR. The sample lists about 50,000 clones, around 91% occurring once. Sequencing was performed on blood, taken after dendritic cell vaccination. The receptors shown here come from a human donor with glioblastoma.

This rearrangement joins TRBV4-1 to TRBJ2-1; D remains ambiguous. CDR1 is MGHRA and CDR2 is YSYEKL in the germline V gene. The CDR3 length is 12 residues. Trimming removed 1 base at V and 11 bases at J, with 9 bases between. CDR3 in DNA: TGCGCCAGCAGCCAAGTTTTAGCCAAGCAGTTCTTC. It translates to CASSQVLAKQFF.

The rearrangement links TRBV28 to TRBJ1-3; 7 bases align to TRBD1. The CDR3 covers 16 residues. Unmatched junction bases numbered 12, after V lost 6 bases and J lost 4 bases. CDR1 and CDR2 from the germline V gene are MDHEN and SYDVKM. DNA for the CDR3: TGTGCCAGCAGAAGCACAGGGGAACGACGGGGAAACACCATATATTTT. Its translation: CASRSTGERRGNTIYF.

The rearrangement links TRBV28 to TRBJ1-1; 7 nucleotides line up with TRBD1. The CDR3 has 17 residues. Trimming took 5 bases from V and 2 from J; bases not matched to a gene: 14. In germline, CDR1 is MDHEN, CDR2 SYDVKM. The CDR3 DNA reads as TGTGCCAGCAGTCGACCGGGAAAAAGGGGGCCCAACACTGAAGCTTTCTTT. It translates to CASSRPGKRGPNTEAFF.

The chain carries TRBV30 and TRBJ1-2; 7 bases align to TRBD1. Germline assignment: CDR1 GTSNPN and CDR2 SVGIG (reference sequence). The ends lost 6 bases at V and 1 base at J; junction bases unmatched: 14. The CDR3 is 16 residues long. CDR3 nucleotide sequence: TGTGCCTGCCAACCGGGACAGATAATCTTTAACTATGGCTACACCTTC. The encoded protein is CACQPGQIIFNYGYTF.

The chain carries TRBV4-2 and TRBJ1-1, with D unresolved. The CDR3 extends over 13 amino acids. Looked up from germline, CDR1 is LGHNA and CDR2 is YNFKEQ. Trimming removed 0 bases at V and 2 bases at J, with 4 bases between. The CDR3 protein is CASSQDRNTEAFF. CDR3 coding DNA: TGTGCCAGCAGCCAAGATAGAAACACTGAAGCTTTCTTT.

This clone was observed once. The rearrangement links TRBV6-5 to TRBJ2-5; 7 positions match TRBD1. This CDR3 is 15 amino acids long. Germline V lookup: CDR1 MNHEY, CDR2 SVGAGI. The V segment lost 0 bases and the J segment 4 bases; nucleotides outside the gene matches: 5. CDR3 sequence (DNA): TGTGCCAGCAGTTACTCGACAGGGAGTGGAGAGACCCAGTACTTC. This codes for CASSYSTGSGETQYF.

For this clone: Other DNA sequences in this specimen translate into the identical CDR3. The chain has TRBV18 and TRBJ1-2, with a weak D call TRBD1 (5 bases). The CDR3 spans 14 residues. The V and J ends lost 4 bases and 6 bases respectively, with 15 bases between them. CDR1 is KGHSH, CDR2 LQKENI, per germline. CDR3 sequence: CASSLTGGGDGYTF. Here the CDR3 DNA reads TGTGCCAGCTCACTCACGGGGGGAGGAGATGGCTACACCTTC.

The DNA for the CDR3 is TGTGCCAGCATCGCTAGCGGGAGTTACGAGCAGTACTTC. It yields the protein CASIASGSYEQYF. The rearrangement links TRBV6-5 to TRBJ2-7; 10 nucleotides line up with TRBD2. The V gene's germline CDR1 is MNHEY and CDR2 SVGAGI. V dropped 7 bases and J dropped 4; count of bases not matched to a gene: 4. CDR3 length: 13 amino acids.

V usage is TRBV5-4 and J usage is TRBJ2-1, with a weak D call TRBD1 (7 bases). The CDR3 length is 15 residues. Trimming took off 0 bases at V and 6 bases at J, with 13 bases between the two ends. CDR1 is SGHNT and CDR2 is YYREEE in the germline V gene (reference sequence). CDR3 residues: CASSLAGGQSNEQFF. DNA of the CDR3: TGTGCCAGCAGCTTGGCCGGGGGACAGAGCAATGAGCAGTTCTTC. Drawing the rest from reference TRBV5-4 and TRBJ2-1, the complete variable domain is ETGVTQSPTHLIKTRGQQVTLRCSSQSGHNTVSWYQQALGQGPQFIFQYYREEENGRGNFPPRFSGLQFPNYSSELNVNALELDDSALYLCASSLAGGQSNEQFFGPGTRLTVL.

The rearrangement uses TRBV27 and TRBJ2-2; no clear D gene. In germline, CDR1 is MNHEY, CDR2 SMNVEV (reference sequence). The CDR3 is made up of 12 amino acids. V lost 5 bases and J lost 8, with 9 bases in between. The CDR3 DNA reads TGTGCCAGCAGTCTCGGGTGGGGGGAGCTGTTTTTT. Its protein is CASSLGWGELFF.